One and the same sample provided the 19 T cell receptor beta chains below, sequenced in a study of blood T cell repertoires in COVID-19. Generated by immunoSEQ multiplex PCR, the TCRdb table keeps only in-frame clones and is missing some. The data hold just under 150,000 clones, with more than 75% observed a single time. Sequencing was done on a sample of peripheral blood. The receptors here all came from a human donor with acute or convalescent COVID-19. The donor label of this sample is uncertain.

V is TRBV6-2 or TRBV6-3 and J is TRBJ1-4; maybe TRBD1 (6 bases). This CDR3 contains 15 residues. Germline CDR1 is MNHEY and CDR2 is SVGEGT. V lost 6 bases and J lost 2, with 13 bases in between. The CDR3 DNA follows: TGTGCCAGCAGCGCAGGGGAAAGGACTAATGAAAAACTGTTTTTT. It translates to CASSAGERTNEKLFF.

The chain is built from TRBV5-4 and TRBJ1-1; the D gene is possibly TRBD1 (6 bases). Germline V CDR1 and CDR2: SGHNT, YYREEE (reference sequence). The CDR3 length is 14 residues. V was shortened by 0 bases and J by 4 bases, with 10 bases between the two germline ends. The CDR3 protein is CASSLEGGRTEAFF. The CDR3 DNA follows: TGTGCCAGCAGCTTGGAGGGGGGGCGCACTGAAGCTTTCTTT.

The chain is built from TRBV19 and TRBJ1-1; D is perhaps TRBD1 (6 bases). Germline CDR1 and CDR2: LNHDA and SQIVND (reference sequence). The CDR3 extends over 14 amino acids. Trimming stripped 2 bases from V and 5 bases from J, with 12 bases between. The DNA of the CDR3 is TGTGCCAGTAGTATAAGGGGGGGGAGGACTGAAGCTTTCTTT. Translated: CASSIRGGRTEAFF.

This clone was seen a handful of times. The J gene is TRBJ1-2, the V gene TRBV6-5; tentative D call: TRBD1 (5 bases). This CDR3 has 13 amino acids. V lost 5 bases, J lost 6 bases, and 13 bases lay in between. The germline CDR1 and CDR2 sequences are MNHEY and SVGAGI. As DNA, the CDR3 is TGTGCCAGCAGTCAAACAGGAATCCATGGCTACACCTTC. Amino acids: CASSQTGIHGYTF.

The genes are TRBV9 and TRBJ2-1; 12 nucleotides agree with TRBD2. With 4 bases clipped from V and 1 base from J, the junction kept 15 bases outside the gene matches. The CDR3 is made up of 20 amino acids. Germline values: CDR1 SGDLS, CDR2 YYNGEE. The CDR3 region has the DNA TGTGCCAGCAGCCCTCACACTGGGCTTACTAGCGGGGGGTCCTACAATGAGCAGTTCTTC. Amino acid sequence: CASSPHTGLTSGGSYNEQFF.

This clone was observed a handful of times. This chain links TRBV4-1 with TRBJ1-2; no clear D. The germline V gene encodes CDR1 MGHRA and CDR2 YSYEKL. The CDR3 has 13 amino acids. Trimming took off 1 base at V and 8 bases at J, with 11 bases between the two ends. The CDR3 DNA reads TGCGCCAGCAGCCAAGCACGAGGGTTGGGCTACACCTTC. It specifies CASSQARGLGYTF.

In this sample, this clone turned up a few times. The chain employs TRBV18 and TRBJ2-1, with TRBD2 matching over 10 bases. This CDR3 has 18 amino acids. Germline values: CDR1 KGHSH, CDR2 LQKENI. The V and J ends lost 4 bases and 7 bases, in that order; junction bases with no gene match: 16. The CDR3 loop is CASSQLSVAGGIGNEQFF. In DNA, the CDR3 is TGTGCCAGCTCACAGTTAAGCGTAGCGGGAGGTATCGGGAATGAGCAGTTCTTC. Full variable domain (missing parts from reference TRBV18 and TRBJ2-1): NAGVMQNPRHLVRRRGQEARLRCSPMKGHSHVYWYRQLPEEGLKFMVYLQKENIIDESGMPKERFSAEFPKEGPSILRIQQVVRGDSAAYFCASSQLSVAGGIGNEQFFGPGTRLTVL.

This clone counts as large. The chain joins TRBV29-1 to TRBJ2-2; 8 positions match TRBD1. The CDR3 contains 14 residues. The germline CDR1 and CDR2 sequences are SQVTM and ANQGSEA. V lost 4 bases and J lost 1; bases outside the gene matches: 2. CDR3 in DNA: TGCAGCGTTGTCGACAGGGGGAACACCGGGGAGCTGTTTTTT. This codes for CSVVDRGNTGELFF.

The V gene is TRBV11-3, the J gene TRBJ1-1; perhaps TRBD1 as D (6 bases). CDR1 is SGHNT and CDR2 is YENEEA in the germline V gene. V was trimmed by 5 bases and J by 4 bases, leaving 11 bases between them. CDR3 length equals 13 residues. The CDR3 DNA sequence: TGTGCCAGCAGCGCTCTACAGGGCACTGAAGCTTTCTTT. It codes for CASSALQGTEAFF. Full variable domain (outside the CDR3, taken from reference TRBV11-3 and TRBJ1-1): EAGVVQSPRYKIIEKKQPVAFWCNPISGHNTLYWYLQNLGQGPELLIRYENEEAVDDSQLPKDRFSAERLKGVDSTLKIQPAELGDSAVYLCASSALQGTEAFFGQGTRLTVV.

CDR3 residues: CASSRRTESHYTF. The CDR3 DNA sequence: TGTGCCAGCAGCCGCAGGACAGAGAGTCACTACACCTTC. The J gene is TRBJ1-2, the V gene TRBV6-2 or TRBV6-3, with a tentative D call TRBD1 (6 bases). Looked up from germline, CDR1 is MNHEY and CDR2 is SVGEGT. CDR3 length: 13 amino acids. V was shortened by 6 bases and J by 10 bases, with 18 bases between the two germline ends.

This chain connects TRBV2 to TRBJ1-5; TRBD1 is a possible D gene (5 bases). Between the trimmed V and J ends, which lost 6 bases and 4 bases, there was a span of 7 bases. The CDR3 has 12 amino acids. Germline V gene lookup returns CDR1 SNHLY and CDR2 FYNNEI. The CDR3 here is CASSRANQPQHF. In DNA, the CDR3 is TGTGCCAGCAGCAGGGCGAATCAGCCCCAGCATTTT.

The chain couples TRBV6-5 to TRBJ1-2; 8 bases map to TRBD1. CDR3 length equals 13 residues. Per the germline V gene, CDR1 is MNHEY and CDR2 is SVGAGI. Trimming at V came to 4 bases and at J to 3 bases, leaving 1 base not matched to a gene. As DNA, the CDR3 is TGTGCCAGCAGTTTACAGGGGGACTATGGCTACACCTTC. Its protein product is CASSLQGDYGYTF.

The CDR3 region is CATSDFRGGLYEQYF. CDR3 nucleotides: TGTGCCACCAGTGATTTTCGGGGGGGCCTATACGAGCAGTACTTC. The chain has TRBV24-1 and TRBJ2-7; 8 bases align to TRBD2. Unmatched junction bases numbered 5, after V lost 1 base and J lost 4 bases. Germline loops: CDR1 KGHDR, CDR2 SFDVKD. This CDR3 is 15 amino acids long.

This chain links TRBV18 with TRBJ2-5, with a weak D call TRBD2 (5 bases). V lost 4 bases and J 4 bases, leaving 10 bases between the germline ends. Per the germline V gene, CDR1 is KGHSH and CDR2 is LQKENI. The length of the CDR3 is 13 residues. This chain's CDR3 is CASSQLERETQYF. Here the CDR3 DNA reads TGTGCCAGCTCACAACTAGAAAGAGAGACCCAGTACTTC.

The gene calls are TRBV7-9 and TRBJ1-1, with 7 bases that match TRBD1. V shed 0 bases and J 1 base; nucleotides not matched to a gene: 5. The CDR3 is made up of 16 amino acids. Germline-derived CDR1 and CDR2 are SEHNR and FQNEAQ (reference sequence). The CDR3 DNA reads as TGTGCCAGCAGCTTAGCCCTGACAGGGAGGAACACTGAAGCTTTCTTT. As protein: CASSLALTGRNTEAFF.

The rearrangement joins TRBV4-3 to TRBJ1-3; no clear D. Germline V gene data show CDR1 as LGHNA and CDR2 as YSLEER. V was shortened by 1 base and J by 8 bases, with 15 bases between the two germline ends. This CDR3 is 15 amino acids long. The chain's CDR3 is CASSQGGGSLDTIYF. CDR3 nucleotide sequence: TGCGCCAGCAGCCAAGGGGGAGGTAGCCTGGACACCATATATTTT.

The chain has TRBV9 and TRBJ2-1; 10 nucleotides agree with TRBD2. Trimming at V came to 4 bases and at J to 2 bases, leaving 6 bases not matched to a gene. The germline V gene encodes CDR1 SGDLS and CDR2 YYNGEE. This CDR3 is built from 16 residues. The CDR3 region has the DNA TGTGCCAGCAGCCCTAGCGGGAGAGGAACCTACAATGAGCAGTTCTTC. It codes for CASSPSGRGTYNEQFF.

The chain links TRBV5-6 to TRBJ1-1; no definite D call. The CDR3 is 14 residues long. Germline assignment: CDR1 SGHDT and CDR2 YYEEEE. Trimming shortened V by 1 base and J by 3 bases, and 10 bases separated the two germline ends. This chain's CDR3 is CASSLRPRDTEAFF. CDR3 in DNA: TGTGCCAGCAGCTTGCGACCGAGGGACACTGAAGCTTTCTTT.

The chain couples TRBV5-1 to TRBJ2-1, with 14 bases identical to TRBD2. The CDR3 is 15 residues long. Germline CDR1 is SGHRS and CDR2 is YFSETQ. V trimming: 2 bases; J trimming: 7 bases; junction bases outside the gene matches: 2. The CDR3 nucleotides read TGCGCCAGCAGCTTACGACTAGCGGGAGGGAATGAGCAGTTCTTC. It yields the protein CASSLRLAGGNEQFF.